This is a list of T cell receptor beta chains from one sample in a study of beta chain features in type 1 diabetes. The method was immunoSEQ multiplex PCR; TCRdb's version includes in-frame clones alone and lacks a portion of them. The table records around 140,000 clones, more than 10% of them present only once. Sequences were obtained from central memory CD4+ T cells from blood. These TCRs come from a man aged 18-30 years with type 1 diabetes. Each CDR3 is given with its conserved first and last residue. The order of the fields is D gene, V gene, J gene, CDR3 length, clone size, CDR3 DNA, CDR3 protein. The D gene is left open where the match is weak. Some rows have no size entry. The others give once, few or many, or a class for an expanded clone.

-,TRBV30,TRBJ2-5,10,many,TGTGCCTGGAGTGAGGGGACCCAGTACTTC,CAWSEGTQYF
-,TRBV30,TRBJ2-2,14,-,TGTGCCTGGAGGCCCTATACAGGGACCGGGGAGCTGTTTTTT,CAWRPYTGTGELFF
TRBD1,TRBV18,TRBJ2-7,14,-,TGTGCCAGCTCACCGGGAACAGGGGATTTACAGCAGTACTTC,CASSPGTGDLQQYF
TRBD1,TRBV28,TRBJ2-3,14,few,TGTGCCAGCACCCGACAGGGGGTAACAGATACGCAGTATTTT,CASTRQGVTDTQYF
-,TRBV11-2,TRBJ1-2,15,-,TGTGCCAGCACCGCCAGAGAGTTAGCTAACTATGGCTACACCTTC,CASTARELANYGYTF
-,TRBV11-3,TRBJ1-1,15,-,TGTGCCAGCAGCCCCATGGGGACCCATCCCCCCGAGGCTTTCTTT,CASSPMGTHPPEAFF
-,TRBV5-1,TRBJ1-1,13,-,TGCGCCAGCAGCGGGGTAACGAACACTGAAGCTTTCTTT,CASSGVTNTEAFF
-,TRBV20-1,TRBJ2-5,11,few,TGCAGTGCTAGAGGCCAGGAGACCCAGTACTTC,CSARGQETQYF
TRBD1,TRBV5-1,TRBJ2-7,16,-,TGCGCCAGCAGCTTGGGTCAGGGGGCGAGCTCCTACGAGCAGTACTTC,CASSLGQGASSYEQYF
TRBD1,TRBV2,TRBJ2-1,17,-,TGTGCCAGCGTGCCTCTCCACCCCGGGACAGGGCTCAATGAGCAGTTCTTC,CASVPLHPGTGLNEQFF
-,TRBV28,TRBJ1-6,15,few,TGTGCCAGCAGTTACGCCAGGGAATATAATTCACCCCTCCACTTT,CASSYAREYNSPLHF
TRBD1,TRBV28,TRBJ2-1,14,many,TGTGCCAGCAGCTTTTATGGACAGGGAAGTGAGCAGTTCTTC,CASSFYGQGSEQFF
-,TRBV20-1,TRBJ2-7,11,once,TGCAGTGCTAAAGGATACGCCGGCGGGTACTTC,CSAKGYAGGYF
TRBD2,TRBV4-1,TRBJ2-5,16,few,TGCGCCAGCAGCCAAGCCCCCTTAAGCGGGGGAGAGACCCAGTACTTC,CASSQAPLSGGETQYF
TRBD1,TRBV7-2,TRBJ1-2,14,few,TGTGCCAGCAGCTTATTGGGACAGGTCTATGGCTACACCTTC,CASSLLGQVYGYTF
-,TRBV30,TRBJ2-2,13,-,TGTGCATCTGGCCTATGGGGCACCGGGGAGCTGTTTTTT,CASGLWGTGELFF
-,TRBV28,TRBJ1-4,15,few,TGTGCCAGCAGCTTCCCCGGGGGGGCTAATGAAAAACTGTTTTTT,CASSFPGGANEKLFF
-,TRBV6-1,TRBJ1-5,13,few,TGTGCCAGCAGTGTAGAGGGAGTCAGCCCCCAGCATTTT,CASSVEGVSPQHF
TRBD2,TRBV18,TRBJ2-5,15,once,TGTGCCAGCTCACGACTAGCGGGGGGACAAGAGACCCAGTACTTC,CASSRLAGGQETQYF
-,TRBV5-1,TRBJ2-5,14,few,TGCGCCAGCAGCTTGACAGGGAACCAAGAGACCCAGTACTTC,CASSLTGNQETQYF
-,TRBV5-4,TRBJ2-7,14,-,TGTGCCAGCAGCTTGGGTCTCAGCGCCCACGAGCAGTACTTC,CASSLGLSAHEQYF
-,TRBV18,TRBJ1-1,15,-,TGTGCCAGCTCACCACCGTCCGAACCGAACACTGAAGCTTTCTTT,CASSPPSEPNTEAFF
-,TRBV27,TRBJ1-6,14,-,TGTGCCAGCACCTCCACTGGGTCCAATTCACCCCTCCACTTT,CASTSTGSNSPLHF
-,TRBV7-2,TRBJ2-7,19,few,TGTGCCAGCAGCTTAGTCGGGAGGACAGGAGCGTTCATTAGCTACGAGCAGTACTTC,CASSLVGRTGAFISYEQYF
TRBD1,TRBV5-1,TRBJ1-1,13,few,TGCGCCAGCAGCTTGACAACAGGGGCTGAAGCTTTCTTT,CASSLTTGAEAFF
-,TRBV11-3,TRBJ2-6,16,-,TGTGCCAGCAGCTTAGTTGGTGGTCCTGGGGCCAACGTCCTGACTTTC,CASSLVGGPGANVLTF
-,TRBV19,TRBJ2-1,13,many,TGTGCCAGTAGTATATCAGGGTACAATGAGCAGTTCTTC,CASSISGYNEQFF
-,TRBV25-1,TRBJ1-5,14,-,TGTGCCAGCAGCAATCAGCATAGCAATCAGCCCCAGCATTTT,CASSNQHSNQPQHF
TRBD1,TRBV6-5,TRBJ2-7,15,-,TGTGCCAGCAGCCGTGCCGGGACAGGGACCTACGAGCAGTACTTC,CASSRAGTGTYEQYF
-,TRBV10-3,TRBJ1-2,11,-,TGTGCCATCGCGGCTAACTATGGCTACACCTTC,CAIAANYGYTF
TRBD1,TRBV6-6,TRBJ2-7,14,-,TGTGCCAGCAGCCCAAACACAGGGGTCCACGAGCAGTACTTC,CASSPNTGVHEQYF
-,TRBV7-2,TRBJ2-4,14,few,TGTGCCAGCAGCCCGGGGTGGGTAAGGGACATTCAGTACTTC,CASSPGWVRDIQYF
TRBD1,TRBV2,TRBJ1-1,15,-,TGTGCCAGCAGTTTCGGACAGGGAGGCAACACTGAAGCTTTCTTT,CASSFGQGGNTEAFF
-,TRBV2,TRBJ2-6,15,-,TGTGCCACCGGCTCGGGTTTTTCTGGGGCCAACGTCCTGACTTTC,CATGSGFSGANVLTF
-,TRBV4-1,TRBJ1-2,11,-,TGCGCCAGCAGCCAACAGGGTAGCTACACCTTC,CASSQQGSYTF
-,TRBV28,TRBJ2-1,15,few,TGTGCCAGCAGTACCTGGGACGCCAAACTGGGTGAGCAGTTCTTC,CASSTWDAKLGEQFF
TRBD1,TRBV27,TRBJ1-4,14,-,TGTGCCAGCAGACTCCAGGGGGCGGCCGAAAAACTGTTTTTT,CASRLQGAAEKLFF
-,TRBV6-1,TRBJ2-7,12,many,TGTGCCAGCGAGGGACCGACCTACGAGCAGTACTTC,CASEGPTYEQYF
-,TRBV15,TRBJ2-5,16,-,TGTGCCACCAGCAGGGTACGAGTTTTCCGTGGAGAGACCCAGTACTTC,CATSRVRVFRGETQYF
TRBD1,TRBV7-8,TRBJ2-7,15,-,TGTGCCAGCAGCCCCCGGGACAGGGGTAGCTACGAGCAGTACTTC,CASSPRDRGSYEQYF